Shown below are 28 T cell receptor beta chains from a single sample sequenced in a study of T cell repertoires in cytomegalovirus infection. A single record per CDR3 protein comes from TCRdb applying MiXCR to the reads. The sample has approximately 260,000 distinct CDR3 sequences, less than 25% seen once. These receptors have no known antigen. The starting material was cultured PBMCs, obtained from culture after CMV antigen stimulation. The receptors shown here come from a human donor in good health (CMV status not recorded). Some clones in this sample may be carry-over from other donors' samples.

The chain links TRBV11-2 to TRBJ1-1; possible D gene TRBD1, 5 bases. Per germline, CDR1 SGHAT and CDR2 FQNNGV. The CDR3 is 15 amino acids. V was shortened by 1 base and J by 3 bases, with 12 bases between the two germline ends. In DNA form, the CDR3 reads TGTGCCAGCAGCTTAGGGGCAGGGCGGGACACTGAAGCTTTCTTT. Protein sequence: CASSLGAGRDTEAFF.

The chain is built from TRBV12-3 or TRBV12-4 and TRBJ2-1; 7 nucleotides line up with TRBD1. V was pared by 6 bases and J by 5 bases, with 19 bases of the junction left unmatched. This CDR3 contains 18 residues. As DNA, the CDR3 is TGTGCCAGCAGACCTGAAGATTATTACTGGGACAGCGACAATGAGCAGTTCTTC. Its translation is CASRPEDYYWDSDNEQFF.

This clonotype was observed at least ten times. The CDR3 region is CASSPPPQYF. The CDR3 DNA is TGTGCCAGCAGCCCCCCACCGCAGTATTTT. The chain is built from TRBV7-9 and TRBJ2-3; no reliable D call. This CDR3 has 10 residues. Germline lookup yields CDR1 SEHNR and CDR2 FQNEAQ (reference sequence). V lost 5 bases to trimming and J lost 10 bases, with 7 bases between them. The variable domain in full, completed from reference TRBV7-9 and TRBJ2-3, reads DTGVSQNPRHKITKRGQNVTFRCDPISEHNRLYWYRQTLGQGPEFLTYFQNEAQLEKSRLLSDRFSAERPKGSFSTLEIQRTEQGDSAMYLCASSPPPQYFGPGTRLTVL.

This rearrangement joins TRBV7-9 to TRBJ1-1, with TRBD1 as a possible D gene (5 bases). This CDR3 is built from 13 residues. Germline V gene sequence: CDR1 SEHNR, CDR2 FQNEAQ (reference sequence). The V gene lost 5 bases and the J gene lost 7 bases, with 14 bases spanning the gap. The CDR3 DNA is TGTGCCAGCAGCCTGATGGTCCAGGGTGAAGCTTTCTTT. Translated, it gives CASSLMVQGEAFF. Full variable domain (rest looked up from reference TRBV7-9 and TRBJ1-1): DTGVSQNPRHKITKRGQNVTFRCDPISEHNRLYWYRQTLGQGPEFLTYFQNEAQLEKSRLLSDRFSAERPKGSFSTLEIQRTEQGDSAMYLCASSLMVQGEAFFGQGTRLTVV.

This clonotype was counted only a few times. The CDR3 DNA reads TGTGCCAGCAGACCCTTGAGGGACTCCCTGTTCGATACGCAGTATTTT. Translated: CASRPLRDSLFDTQYF. The V call is TRBV6-2 or TRBV6-3, the J call TRBJ2-3; D might be TRBD2 (6 bases). CDR3 length: 16 residues. The ends were cut back, 6 bases at V and 6 bases at J, with 22 bases in the middle. CDR1 and CDR2 (germline): MNHEY, SVGEGT.

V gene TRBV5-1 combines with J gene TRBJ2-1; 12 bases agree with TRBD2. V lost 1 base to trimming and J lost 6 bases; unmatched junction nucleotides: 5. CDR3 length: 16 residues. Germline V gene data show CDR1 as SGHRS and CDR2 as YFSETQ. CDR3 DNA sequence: TGCGCCAGCAGCTTGCGGACTAGCGGGACCCGCAATGAGCAGTTCTTC. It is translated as CASSLRTSGTRNEQFF.

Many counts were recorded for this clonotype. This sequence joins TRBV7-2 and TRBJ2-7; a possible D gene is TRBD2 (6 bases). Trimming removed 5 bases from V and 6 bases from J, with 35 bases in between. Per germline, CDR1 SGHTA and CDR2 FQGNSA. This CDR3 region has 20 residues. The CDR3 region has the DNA TGTGCCAGCAGCCCCAACCGCCCCCCCCTGGGAATCATGACGGGACTCGAGCAGTACTTC. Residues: CASSPNRPPLGIMTGLEQYF.

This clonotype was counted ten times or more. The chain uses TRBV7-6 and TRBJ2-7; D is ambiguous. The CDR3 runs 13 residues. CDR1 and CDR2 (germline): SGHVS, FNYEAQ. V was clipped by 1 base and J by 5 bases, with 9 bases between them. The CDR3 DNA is TGTGCCAGCAGCTTAGGGGTTCGGGACGAGCAGTACGTC. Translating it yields CASSLGVRDEQYV.

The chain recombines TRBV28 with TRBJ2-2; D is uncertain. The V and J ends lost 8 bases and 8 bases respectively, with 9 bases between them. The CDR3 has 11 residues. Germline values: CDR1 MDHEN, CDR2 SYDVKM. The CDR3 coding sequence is TGTGCCAGCTTGGGCCGAGGGGAGCTGTTTTTT. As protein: CASLGRGELFF. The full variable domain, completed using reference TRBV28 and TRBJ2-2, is DVKVTQSSRYLVKRTGEKVFLECVQDMDHENMFWYRQDPGLGLRLIYFSYDVKMKEKGDIPEGYSVSREKKERFSLILESASTNQTSMYLCASLGRGELFFGEGSRLTVL.

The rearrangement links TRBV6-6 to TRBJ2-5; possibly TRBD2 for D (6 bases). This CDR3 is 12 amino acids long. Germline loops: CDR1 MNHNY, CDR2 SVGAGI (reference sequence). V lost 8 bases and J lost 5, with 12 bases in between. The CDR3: CASERSGETQYF. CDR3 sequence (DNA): TGTGCCAGCGAACGCAGCGGGGAGACCCAGTACTTC.

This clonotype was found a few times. The CDR3 DNA sequence: TGTGCCAGCGCCCCCCCGGGGAGTAGACACGAGCAGTACTTC. Encoded protein: CASAPPGSRHEQYF. The chain recombines TRBV7-8 with TRBJ2-7, with D perhaps TRBD2 (5 bases). V gave up 8 bases and J gave up 5 bases, with 19 bases separating them. The CDR3 is 14 amino acids. The germline CDR1 and CDR2 sequences are SGHVS and FQNEAQ.

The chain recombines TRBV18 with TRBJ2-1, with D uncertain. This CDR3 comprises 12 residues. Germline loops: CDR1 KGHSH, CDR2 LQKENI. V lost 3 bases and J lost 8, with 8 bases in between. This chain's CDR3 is CASSPGLDEQFF. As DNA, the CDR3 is TGTGCCAGCTCACCCGGCCTCGATGAGCAGTTCTTC.

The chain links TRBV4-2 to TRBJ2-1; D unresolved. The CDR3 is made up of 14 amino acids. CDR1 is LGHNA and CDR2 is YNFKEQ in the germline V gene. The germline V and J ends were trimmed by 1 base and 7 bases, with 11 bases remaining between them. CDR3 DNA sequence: TGTGCCAGCAGCCAAGGGATTCAGTGGAATGAGCAGTTCTTC. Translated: CASSQGIQWNEQFF.

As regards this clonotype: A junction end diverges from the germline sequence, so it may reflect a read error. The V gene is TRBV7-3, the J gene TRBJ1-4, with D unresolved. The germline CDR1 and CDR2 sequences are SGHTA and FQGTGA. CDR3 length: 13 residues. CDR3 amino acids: CASSLTIGEKLFF. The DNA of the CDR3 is TGTGCCAGCAGCCTAACCATCGGGGAAAAACTGTTTTTT. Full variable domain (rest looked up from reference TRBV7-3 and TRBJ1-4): GAGVSQTPSNKVTEKGKYVELRCDPISGHTALYWYRQSLGQGPEFLIYFQGTGAADDSGLPNDRFFAVRPEGSVSTLKIQRTERGDSAVYLCASSLTIGEKLFFGSGTQLSVL.

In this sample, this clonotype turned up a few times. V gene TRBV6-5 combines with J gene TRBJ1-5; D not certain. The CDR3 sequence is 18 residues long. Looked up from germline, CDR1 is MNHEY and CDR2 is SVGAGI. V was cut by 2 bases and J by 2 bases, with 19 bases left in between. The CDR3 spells CASSYTNLGGGGNQPQHF. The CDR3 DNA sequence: TGTGCCAGCAGTTACACGAACCTGGGAGGCGGTGGCAATCAGCCCCAGCATTTT.

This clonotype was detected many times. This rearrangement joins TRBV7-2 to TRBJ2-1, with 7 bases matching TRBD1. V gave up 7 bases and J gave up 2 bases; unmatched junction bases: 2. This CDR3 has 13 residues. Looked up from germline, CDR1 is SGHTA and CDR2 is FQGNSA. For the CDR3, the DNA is TGTGCCAGCACGGACAGGCCCTACAATGAGCAGTTCTTC. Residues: CASTDRPYNEQFF.

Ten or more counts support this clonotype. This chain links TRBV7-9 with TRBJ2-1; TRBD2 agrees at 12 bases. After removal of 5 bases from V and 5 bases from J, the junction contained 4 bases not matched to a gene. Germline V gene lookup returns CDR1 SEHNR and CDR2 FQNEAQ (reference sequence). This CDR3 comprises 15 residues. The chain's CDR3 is CASSPSGRADNEQFF. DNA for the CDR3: TGTGCCAGCAGCCCTAGCGGGAGGGCCGACAATGAGCAGTTCTTC. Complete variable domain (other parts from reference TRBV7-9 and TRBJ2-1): DTGVSQNPRHKITKRGQNVTFRCDPISEHNRLYWYRQTLGQGPEFLTYFQNEAQLEKSRLLSDRFSAERPKGSFSTLEIQRTEQGDSAMYLCASSPSGRADNEQFFGPGTRLTVL.

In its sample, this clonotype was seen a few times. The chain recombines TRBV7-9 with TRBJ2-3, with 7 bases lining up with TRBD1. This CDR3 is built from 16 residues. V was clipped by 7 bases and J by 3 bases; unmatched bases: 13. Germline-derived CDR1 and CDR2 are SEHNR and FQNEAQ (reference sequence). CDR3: CASIRSDRELTDTQYF. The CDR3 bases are TGTGCCAGCATCCGTAGTGACAGGGAGTTGACAGATACGCAGTATTTT.

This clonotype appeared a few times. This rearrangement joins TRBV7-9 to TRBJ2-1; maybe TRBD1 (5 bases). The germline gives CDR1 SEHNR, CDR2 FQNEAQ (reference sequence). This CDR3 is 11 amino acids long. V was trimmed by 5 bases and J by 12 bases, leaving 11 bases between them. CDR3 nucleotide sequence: TGTGCCAGCAGCGACACACAGGCGCAGTTCTTC. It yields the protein CASSDTQAQFF.

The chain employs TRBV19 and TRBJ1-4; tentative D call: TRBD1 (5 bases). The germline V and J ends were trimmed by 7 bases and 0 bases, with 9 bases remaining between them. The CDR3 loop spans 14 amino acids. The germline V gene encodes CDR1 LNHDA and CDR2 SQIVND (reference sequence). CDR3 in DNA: TGTGCCAGTAAGGGGATTACAACTAATGAAAAACTGTTTTTT. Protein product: CASKGITTNEKLFF.

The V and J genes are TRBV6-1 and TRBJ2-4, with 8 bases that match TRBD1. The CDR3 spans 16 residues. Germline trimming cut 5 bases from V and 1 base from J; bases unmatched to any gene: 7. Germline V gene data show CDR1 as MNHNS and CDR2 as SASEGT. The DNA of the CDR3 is TGTGCCAGCAGTTCGGGACAGGTGGTCGCCAAAAACATTCAGTACTTC. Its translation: CASSSGQVVAKNIQYF.

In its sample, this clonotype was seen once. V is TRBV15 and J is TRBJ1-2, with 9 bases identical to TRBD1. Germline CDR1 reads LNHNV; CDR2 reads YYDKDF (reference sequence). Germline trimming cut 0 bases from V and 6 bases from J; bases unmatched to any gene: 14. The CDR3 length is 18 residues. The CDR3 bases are TGTGCCACCAGCAGAGAACTACCGCGGACAGGGGAAAGAGATGGCTACACCTTC. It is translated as CATSRELPRTGERDGYTF. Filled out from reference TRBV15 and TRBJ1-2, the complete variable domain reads DAMVIQNPRYQVTQFGKPVTLSCSQTLNHNVMYWYQQKSSQAPKLLFHYYDKDFNNEADTPDNFQSRRPNTSFCFLDIRSPGLGDTAMYLCATSRELPRTGERDGYTFGSGTRLTVV.

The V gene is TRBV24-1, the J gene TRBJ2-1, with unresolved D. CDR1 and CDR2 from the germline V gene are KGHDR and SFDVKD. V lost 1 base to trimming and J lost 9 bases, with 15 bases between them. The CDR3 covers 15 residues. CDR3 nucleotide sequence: TGTGCCACCAGTGATTTCGGTAGGCCCGAAGGTGAGCAGTTCTTC. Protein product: CATSDFGRPEGEQFF.

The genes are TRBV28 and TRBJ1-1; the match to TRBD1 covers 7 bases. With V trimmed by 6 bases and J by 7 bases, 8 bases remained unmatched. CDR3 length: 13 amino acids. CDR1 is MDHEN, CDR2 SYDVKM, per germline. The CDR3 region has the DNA TGTGCCAGCAGCTCCGGACAGGCCGGTGAAGCTTTCTTT. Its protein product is CASSSGQAGEAFF.

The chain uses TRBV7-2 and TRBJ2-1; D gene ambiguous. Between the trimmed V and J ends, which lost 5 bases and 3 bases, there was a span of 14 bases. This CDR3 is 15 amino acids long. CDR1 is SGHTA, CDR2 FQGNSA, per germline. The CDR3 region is CASSPQVSLYNEQFF. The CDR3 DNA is TGTGCCAGCAGCCCTCAGGTTTCCCTCTACAATGAGCAGTTCTTC. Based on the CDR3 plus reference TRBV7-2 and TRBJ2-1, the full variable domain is GAGVSQSPSNKVTEKGKDVELRCDPISGHTALYWYRQSLGQGLEFLIYFQGNSAPDKSGLPSDRFSAERTGGSVSTLTIQRTQQEDSAVYLCASSPQVSLYNEQFFGPGTRLTVL.

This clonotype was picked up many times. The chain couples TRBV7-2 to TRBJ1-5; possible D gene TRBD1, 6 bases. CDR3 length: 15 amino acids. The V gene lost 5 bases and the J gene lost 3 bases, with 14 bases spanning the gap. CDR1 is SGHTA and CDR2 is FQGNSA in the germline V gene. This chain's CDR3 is CASSLDQGHNQPQHF. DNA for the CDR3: TGTGCCAGCAGCCTAGATCAGGGACACAATCAGCCCCAGCATTTT. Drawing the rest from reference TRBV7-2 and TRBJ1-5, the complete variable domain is GAGVSQSPSNKVTEKGKDVELRCDPISGHTALYWYRQSLGQGLEFLIYFQGNSAPDKSGLPSDRFSAERTGGSVSTLTIQRTQQEDSAVYLCASSLDQGHNQPQHFGDGTRLSIL.

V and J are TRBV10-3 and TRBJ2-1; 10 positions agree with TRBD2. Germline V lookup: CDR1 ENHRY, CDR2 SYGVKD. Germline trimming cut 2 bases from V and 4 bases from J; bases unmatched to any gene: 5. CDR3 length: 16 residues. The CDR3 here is CAISEGGTSAYNEQFF. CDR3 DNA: TGTGCCATCAGTGAGGGAGGGACTAGCGCTTACAATGAGCAGTTCTTC.

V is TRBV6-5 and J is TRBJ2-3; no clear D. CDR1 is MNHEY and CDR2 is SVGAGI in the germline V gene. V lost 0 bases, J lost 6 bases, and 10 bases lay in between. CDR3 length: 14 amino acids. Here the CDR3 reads CASSYSIGPDTQYF. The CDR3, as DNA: TGTGCCAGCAGTTACTCGATTGGGCCCGATACGCAGTATTTT.